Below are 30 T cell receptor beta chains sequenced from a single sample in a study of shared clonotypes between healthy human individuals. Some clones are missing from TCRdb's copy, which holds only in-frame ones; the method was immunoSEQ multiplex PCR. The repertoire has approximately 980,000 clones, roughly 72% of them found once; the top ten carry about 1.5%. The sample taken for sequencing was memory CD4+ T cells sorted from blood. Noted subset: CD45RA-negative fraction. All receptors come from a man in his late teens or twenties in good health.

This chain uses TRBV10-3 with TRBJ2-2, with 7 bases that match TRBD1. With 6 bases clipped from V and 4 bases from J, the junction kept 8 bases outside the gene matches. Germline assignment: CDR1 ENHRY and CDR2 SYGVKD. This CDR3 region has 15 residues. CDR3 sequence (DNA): TGTGCCATCAGCGTAAAGGGACAGCTCACCGGGGAGCTGTTTTTT. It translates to CAISVKGQLTGELFF.

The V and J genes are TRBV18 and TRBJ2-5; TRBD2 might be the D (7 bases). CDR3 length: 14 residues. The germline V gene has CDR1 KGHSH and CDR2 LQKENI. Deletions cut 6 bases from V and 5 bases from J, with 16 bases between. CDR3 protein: CASSPRGAGETQYF. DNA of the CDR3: TGTGCCAGCTCGCCTCGGGGGGCGGGGGAGACCCAGTACTTC.

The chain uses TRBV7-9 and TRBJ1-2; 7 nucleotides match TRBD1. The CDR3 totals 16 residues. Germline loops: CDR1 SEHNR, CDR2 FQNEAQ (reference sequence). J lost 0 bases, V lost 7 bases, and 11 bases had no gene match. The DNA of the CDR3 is TGTGCCAGCACCGGTCAGGGGGAAACTCCTAACTATGGCTACACCTTC. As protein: CASTGQGETPNYGYTF.

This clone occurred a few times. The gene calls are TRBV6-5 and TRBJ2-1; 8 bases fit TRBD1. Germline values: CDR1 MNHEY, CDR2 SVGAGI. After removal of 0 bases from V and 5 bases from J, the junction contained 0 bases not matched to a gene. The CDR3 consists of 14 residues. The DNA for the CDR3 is TGTGCCAGCAGTTACTCGGACAGGGACAATGAGCAGTTCTTC. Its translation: CASSYSDRDNEQFF.

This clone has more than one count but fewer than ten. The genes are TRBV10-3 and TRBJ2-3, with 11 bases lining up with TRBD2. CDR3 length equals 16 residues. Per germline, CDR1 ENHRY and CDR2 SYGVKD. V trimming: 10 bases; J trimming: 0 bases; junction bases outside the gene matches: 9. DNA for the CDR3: TGTGCCACTCTACCGGGACTAGCGGCTAGCACAGATACGCAGTATTTT. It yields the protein CATLPGLAASTDTQYF.

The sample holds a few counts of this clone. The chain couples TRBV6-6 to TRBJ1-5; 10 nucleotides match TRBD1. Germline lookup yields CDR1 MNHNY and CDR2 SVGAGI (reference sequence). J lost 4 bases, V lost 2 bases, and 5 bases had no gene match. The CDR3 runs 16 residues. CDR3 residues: CASSYGSDRGNQPQHF. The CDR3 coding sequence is TGTGCCAGCAGTTACGGATCGGACAGGGGGAATCAGCCCCAGCATTTT.

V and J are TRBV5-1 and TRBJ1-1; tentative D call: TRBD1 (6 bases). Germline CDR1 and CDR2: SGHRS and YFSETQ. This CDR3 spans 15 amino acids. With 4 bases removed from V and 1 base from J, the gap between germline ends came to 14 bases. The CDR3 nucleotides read TGCGCCAGCAGCCCTAGTGGGGGCGGGAACACTGAAGCTTTCTTT. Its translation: CASSPSGGGNTEAFF. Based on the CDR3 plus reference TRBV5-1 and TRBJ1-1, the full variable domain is KAGVTQTPRYLIKTRGQQVTLSCSPISGHRSVSWYQQTPGQGLQFLFEYFSETQRNKGNFPGRFSGRQFSNSRSEMNVSTLELGDSALYLCASSPSGGGNTEAFFGQGTRLTVV.

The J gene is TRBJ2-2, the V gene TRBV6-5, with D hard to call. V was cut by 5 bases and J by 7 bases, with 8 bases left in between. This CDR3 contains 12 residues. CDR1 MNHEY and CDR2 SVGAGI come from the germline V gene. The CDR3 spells CASSPKNGELFF. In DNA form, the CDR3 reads TGTGCCAGCAGTCCGAAAAACGGGGAGCTGTTTTTT.

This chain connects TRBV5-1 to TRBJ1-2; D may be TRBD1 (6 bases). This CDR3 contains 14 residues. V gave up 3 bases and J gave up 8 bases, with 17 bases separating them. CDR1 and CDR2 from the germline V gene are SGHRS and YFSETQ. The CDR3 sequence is CASSWNRDTGGYTF. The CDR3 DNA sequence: TGCGCCAGCAGCTGGAACCGGGACACCGGAGGCTACACCTTC.

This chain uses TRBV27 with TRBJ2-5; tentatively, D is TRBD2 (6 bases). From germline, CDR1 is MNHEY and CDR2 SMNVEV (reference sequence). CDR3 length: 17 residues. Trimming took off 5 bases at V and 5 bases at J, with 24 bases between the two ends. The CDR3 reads CASSLGRGSSAGETQYF. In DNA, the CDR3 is TGTGCCAGCAGTCTAGGGCGGGGATCTAGCGCAGGGGAGACCCAGTACTTC.

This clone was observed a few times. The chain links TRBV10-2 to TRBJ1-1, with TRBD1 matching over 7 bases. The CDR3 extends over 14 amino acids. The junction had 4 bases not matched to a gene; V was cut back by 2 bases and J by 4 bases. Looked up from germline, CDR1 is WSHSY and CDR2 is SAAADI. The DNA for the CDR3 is TGCGCCAGCAGTGAGGACAGGGTGGGCACTGAAGCTTTCTTT. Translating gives CASSEDRVGTEAFF.

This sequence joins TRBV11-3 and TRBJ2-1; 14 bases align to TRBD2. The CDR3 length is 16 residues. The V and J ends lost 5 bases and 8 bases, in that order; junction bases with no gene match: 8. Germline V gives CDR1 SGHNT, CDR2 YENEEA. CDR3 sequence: CASSRPGLAGEDEQFF. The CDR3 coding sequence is TGTGCCAGCAGCCGGCCGGGACTAGCGGGGGAGGATGAGCAGTTCTTC.

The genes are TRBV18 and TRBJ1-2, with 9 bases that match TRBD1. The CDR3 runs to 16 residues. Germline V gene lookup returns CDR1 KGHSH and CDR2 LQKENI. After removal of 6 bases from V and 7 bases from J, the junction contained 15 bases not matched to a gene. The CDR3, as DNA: TGTGCCAGCTCTACCACCCCGGGACAGGGCCCCGGTGGCTACACCTTC. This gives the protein CASSTTPGQGPGGYTF.

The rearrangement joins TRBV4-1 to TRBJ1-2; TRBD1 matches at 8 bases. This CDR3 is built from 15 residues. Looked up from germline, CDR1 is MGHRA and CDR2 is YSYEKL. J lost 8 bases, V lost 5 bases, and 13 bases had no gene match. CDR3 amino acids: CASSKTGVFSYGYTF. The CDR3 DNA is TGCGCCAGCAGCAAGACAGGGGTATTTTCTTACGGCTACACCTTC.

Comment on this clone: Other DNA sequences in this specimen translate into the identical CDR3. This chain's CDR3 is CASSRELAADTQYF. The CDR3 DNA reads TGCGCCAGCTCCCGTGAGTTAGCGGCAGATACGCAGTATTTT. This chain links TRBV5-1 with TRBJ2-3; D possibly corresponds to TRBD2 (6 bases). Trimming took off 7 bases at V and 4 bases at J, with 16 bases between the two ends. The CDR3 has 14 residues. Looked up from germline, CDR1 is SGHRS and CDR2 is YFSETQ. The variable domain in full, completed from reference TRBV5-1 and TRBJ2-3, reads KAGVTQTPRYLIKTRGQQVTLSCSPISGHRSVSWYQQTPGQGLQFLFEYFSETQRNKGNFPGRFSGRQFSNSRSEMNVSTLELGDSALYLCASSRELAADTQYFGPGTRLTVL.

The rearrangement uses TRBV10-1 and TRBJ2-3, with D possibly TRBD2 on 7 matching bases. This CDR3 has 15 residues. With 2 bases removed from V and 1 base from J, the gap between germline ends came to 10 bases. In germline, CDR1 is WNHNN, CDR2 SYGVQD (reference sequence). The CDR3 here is CASSEGGARTDTQYF. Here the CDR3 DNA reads TGCGCCAGCAGTGAGGGGGGGGCCCGCACAGATACGCAGTATTTT.

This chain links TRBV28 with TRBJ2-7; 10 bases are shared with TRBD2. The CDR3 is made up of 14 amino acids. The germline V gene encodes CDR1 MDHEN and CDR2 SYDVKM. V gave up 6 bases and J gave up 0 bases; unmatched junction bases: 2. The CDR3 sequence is CASRLAGSSYEQYF. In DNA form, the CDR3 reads TGTGCCAGCAGACTAGCGGGGAGCTCCTACGAGCAGTACTTC.

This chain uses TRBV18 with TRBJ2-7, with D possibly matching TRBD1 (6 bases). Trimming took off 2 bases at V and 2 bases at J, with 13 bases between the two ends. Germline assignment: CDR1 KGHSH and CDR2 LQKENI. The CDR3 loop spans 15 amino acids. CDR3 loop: CASSPNSQGTYEQYF. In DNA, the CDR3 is TGTGCCAGCTCACCAAATTCCCAGGGGACCTACGAGCAGTACTTC.

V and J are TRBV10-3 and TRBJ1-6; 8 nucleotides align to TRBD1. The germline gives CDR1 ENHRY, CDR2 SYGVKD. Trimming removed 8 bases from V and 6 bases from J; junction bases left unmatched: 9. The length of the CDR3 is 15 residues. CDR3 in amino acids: CAIRTQTGANSPLHF. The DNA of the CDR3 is TGTGCCATCCGGACTCAGACAGGGGCTAATTCACCCCTCCACTTT.

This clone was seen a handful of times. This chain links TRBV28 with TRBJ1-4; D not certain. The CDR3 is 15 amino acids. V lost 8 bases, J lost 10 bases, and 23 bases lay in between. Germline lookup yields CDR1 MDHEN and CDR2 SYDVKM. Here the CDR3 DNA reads TGTGCCAGCGGCCTCCGACGACTAATGATAGGAAAACTGTTTTTT. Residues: CASGLRRLMIGKLFF.

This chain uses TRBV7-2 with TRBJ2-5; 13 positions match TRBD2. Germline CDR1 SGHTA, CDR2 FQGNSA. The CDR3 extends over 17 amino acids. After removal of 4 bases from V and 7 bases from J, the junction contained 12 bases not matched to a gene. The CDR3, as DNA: TGTGCCAGCAGCTCTGAGACTAGCGGGAGGCTTATTGGGACCCAGTACTTC. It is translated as CASSSETSGRLIGTQYF.

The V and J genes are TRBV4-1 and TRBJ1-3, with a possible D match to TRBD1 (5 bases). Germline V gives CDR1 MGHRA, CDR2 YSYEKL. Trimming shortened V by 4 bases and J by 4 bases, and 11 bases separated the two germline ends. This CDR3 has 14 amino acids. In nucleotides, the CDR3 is TGCGCCAGCAGCCCCGGGACTGGAGGAAACACCATATATTTT. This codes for CASSPGTGGNTIYF.

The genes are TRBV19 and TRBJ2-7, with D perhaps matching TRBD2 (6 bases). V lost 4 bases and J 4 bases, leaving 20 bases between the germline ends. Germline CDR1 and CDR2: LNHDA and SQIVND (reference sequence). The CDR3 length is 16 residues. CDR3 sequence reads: CASSTSWGREKYEQYF. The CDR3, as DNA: TGTGCCAGTAGTACCAGTTGGGGCCGGGAGAAGTACGAGCAGTACTTC.

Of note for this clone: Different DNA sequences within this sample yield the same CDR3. DNA for the CDR3: TGTGCCAGCAGCCTGGATCTCGGTTACGAGCAGTACTTC. Its protein is CASSLDLGYEQYF. The J gene is TRBJ2-7, the V gene TRBV7-2; D is ambiguous. The V end was cut by 5 bases, the J end by 4 bases, with 12 bases between. The germline CDR1 and CDR2 sequences are SGHTA and FQGNSA. This CDR3 has 13 residues.

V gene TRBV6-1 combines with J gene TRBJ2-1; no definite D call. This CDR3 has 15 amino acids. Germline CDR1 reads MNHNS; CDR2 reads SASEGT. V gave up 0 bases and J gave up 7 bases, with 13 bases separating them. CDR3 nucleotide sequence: TGTGCCAGCAGTGAAGCGCCCGGGCAAGGTAATGAGCAGTTCTTC. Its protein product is CASSEAPGQGNEQFF.

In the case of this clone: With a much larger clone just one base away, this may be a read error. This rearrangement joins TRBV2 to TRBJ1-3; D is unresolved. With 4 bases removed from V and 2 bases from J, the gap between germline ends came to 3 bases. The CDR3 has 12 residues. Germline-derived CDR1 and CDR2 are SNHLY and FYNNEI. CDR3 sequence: CASSATGNTIYF. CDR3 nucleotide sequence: TGTGCCAGCAGTGCCACTGGAAACACCATATATTTT.

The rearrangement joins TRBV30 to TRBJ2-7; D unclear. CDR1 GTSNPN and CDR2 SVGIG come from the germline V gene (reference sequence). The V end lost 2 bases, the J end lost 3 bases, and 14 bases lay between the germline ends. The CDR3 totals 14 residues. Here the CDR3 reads CAWSRLPEVYEQYF. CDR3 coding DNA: TGTGCCTGGAGTAGACTGCCCGAGGTCTACGAGCAGTACTTC.

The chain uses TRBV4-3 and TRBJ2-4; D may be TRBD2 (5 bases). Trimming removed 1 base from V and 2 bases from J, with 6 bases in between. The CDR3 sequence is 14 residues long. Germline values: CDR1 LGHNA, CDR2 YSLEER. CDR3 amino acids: CASSQAGTKNIQYF. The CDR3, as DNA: TGCGCCAGCAGCCAAGCGGGGACCAAAAACATTCAGTACTTC.

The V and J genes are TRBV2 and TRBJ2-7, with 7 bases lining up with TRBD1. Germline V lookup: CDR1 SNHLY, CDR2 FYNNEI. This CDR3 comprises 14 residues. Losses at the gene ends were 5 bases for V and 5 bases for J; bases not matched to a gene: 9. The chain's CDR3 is CASSNTGVMHEQYF. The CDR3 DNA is TGTGCCAGCAGTAATACAGGGGTTATGCACGAGCAGTACTTC.

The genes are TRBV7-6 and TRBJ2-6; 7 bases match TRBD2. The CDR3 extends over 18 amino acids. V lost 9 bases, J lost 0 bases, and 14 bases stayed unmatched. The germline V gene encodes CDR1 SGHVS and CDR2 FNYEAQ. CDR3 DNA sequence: TGTGCCAGTACCTTAAGGGAGGGGAGGAACTCTGGGGCCAACGTCCTGACTTTC. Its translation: CASTLREGRNSGANVLTF.